This is a list of T cell receptor beta chains from one sample in a study of cytomegalovirus exposure and HLA in healthy donors. The assay was immunoSEQ multiplex PCR, and TCRdb's table has in-frame clones only and misses some. This sample has 70,000 to 100,000 clones, with roughly 80% found just once. Specimen: PBMCs. All receptors come from a man between 50 and 59 years old in good health and CMV-seropositive. The conserved cysteine and the conserved F or W are not part of the CDR3 here. A D gene is named only where the DNA matches it firmly.

len,j_gene,d_gene,v_gene,CDR3aa
13,TRBJ1-5,TRBD1,TRBV7-2,ASSSQGNRDQPQH
15,TRBJ2-2,TRBD1,TRBV18,ASSPFTTGANTGELF
15,TRBJ2-7,NA,TRBV23-1,ASSQPPVSGMAYEQY
13,TRBJ1-2,TRBD1,TRBV5-6,ASSPTTQGHYGYT
10,TRBJ1-2,NA,TRBV29-1,SVEETGYGYT
12,TRBJ2-6,TRBD2,TRBV30,AWGSGVLANGLT
12,TRBJ2-3,TRBD1,TRBV19,ASSDRGQTDTQY
11,TRBJ2-1,NA,TRBV6-5,ASSSLLANEQF
10,TRBJ2-1,NA,TRBV19,ASSISAGAAF
14,TRBJ2-2,TRBD1,TRBV19,ASSPRTGGNTGELF
15,TRBJ2-1,TRBD2,TRBV11-2,ASSLGREGSSYNEQF
15,TRBJ1-1,NA,TRBV5-1,ASKYFGGQVSNTEAF
16,TRBJ2-3,TRBD2,TRBV15,ATSPGTSGSEGTDTQY
14,TRBJ2-3,TRBD2,TRBV7-9,ASSLGGIWSTDTQY
12,TRBJ1-5,NA,TRBV4-1,ASSQGGGDQPQH
16,TRBJ2-7,TRBD2,TRBV7-9,ASSLAELAGGPRDEQY
12,TRBJ1-2,TRBD1,TRBV7-9,SSSLGGQSYGYT
15,TRBJ2-5,TRBD2,TRBV4-1,ASSQDWGAGVGETQY
13,TRBJ2-1,TRBD2,TRBV6-5,ASSYGSGRDGEQF
13,TRBJ1-5,NA,TRBV5-6,ASSLLWGDGQPQH
12,TRBJ2-2,TRBD1,TRBV10-3,AIIGQAVAGELF
14,TRBJ2-6,NA,TRBV5-1,ASSFTSGSGANVLT
16,TRBJ2-6,TRBD2,TRBV4-2,ASSQEKREASGANGLT
16,TRBJ2-3,TRBD2,TRBV19,ASSIAHGLAGREDTQY
14,TRBJ2-5,TRBD2,TRBV6-5,ASSSTSGRALETQY
10,TRBJ2-3,NA,TRBV7-9,ASSLGGSAQY
14,TRBJ1-4,TRBD1,TRBV6-5,ASSYTLRGRGEKLF
11,TRBJ2-5,NA,TRBV19,ASSITGQETQY
13,TRBJ1-5,NA,TRBV10-1,ASSESGGSSQPQH
15,TRBJ2-1,NA,TRBV5-1,ASSPISGGSSYNEQF
11,TRBJ1-1,NA,TRBV4-3,ASSQVGGTEAF
9,TRBJ2-7,NA,TRBV30,AWIRTNEQY
13,TRBJ2-1,TRBD2,TRBV19,ASSARDYFVLVQF
13,TRBJ2-1,NA,TRBV6-5,ASRDWGRERNEQF
15,TRBJ2-2,TRBD2,TRBV30,AWKWVAGGSNTGELF
14,TRBJ2-6,NA,TRBV6-5,ASSSGITGGANGLT
13,TRBJ2-1,TRBD1,TRBV27,ASSFRQGSYNEQF
12,TRBJ2-3,NA,TRBV2,ASSDRTGADTQY
14,TRBJ2-2,NA,TRBV15,ATSRDYSTGTGELF
10,TRBJ2-1,TRBD2,TRBV10-3,AIRGTSHEQF
13,TRBJ2-1,TRBD2,TRBV9,ASSSLVGGRGEQF
11,TRBJ2-6,NA,TRBV5-1,ASSFSGANGLT
13,TRBJ2-1,TRBD1,TRBV30,AWSVRTGGYNEQF